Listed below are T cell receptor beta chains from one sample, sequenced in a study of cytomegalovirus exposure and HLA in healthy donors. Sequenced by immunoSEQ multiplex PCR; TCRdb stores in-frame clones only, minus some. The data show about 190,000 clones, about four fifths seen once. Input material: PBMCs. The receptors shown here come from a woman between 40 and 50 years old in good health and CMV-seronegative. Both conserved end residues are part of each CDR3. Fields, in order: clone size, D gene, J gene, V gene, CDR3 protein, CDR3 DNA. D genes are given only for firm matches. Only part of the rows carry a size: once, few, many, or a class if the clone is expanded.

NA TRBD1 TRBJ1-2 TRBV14 CASSQRTGTGVYTF TGTGCCAGCAGCCAAAGAACCGGGACAGGGGTCTACACCTTC
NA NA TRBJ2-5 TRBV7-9 CASSLRTAQETQYF TGTGCCAGCAGCCTTAGGACAGCACAAGAGACCCAGTACTTC
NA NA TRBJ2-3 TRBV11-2 CASSSGNVVDTQYF TGTGCCAGCAGCTCCGGGAACGTGGTAGATACGCAGTATTTT
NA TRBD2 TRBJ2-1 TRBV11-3 CASEGGLAEPNEQFF TGTGCCAGCGAAGGGGGACTAGCGGAACCCAATGAGCAGTTCTTC
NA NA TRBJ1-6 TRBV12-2 CASRLVRGQLYNSPLHF TGTGCAAGTCGCTTAGTAAGGGGACAGCTCTATAATTCACCCCTCCACTTT
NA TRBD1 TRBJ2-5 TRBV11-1 CASSFSGTGRSETQYF TGTGCCAGCAGCTTTTCCGGGACAGGGAGATCGGAGACCCAGTACTTC
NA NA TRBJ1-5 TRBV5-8 CASSLVDTRTQPQHF TGTGCCAGCAGCTTGGTTGACACTAGAACTCAGCCCCAGCATTTT
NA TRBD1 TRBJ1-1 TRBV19 CASSAGQGLNTEAFF TGTGCCAGTAGTGCCGGACAGGGACTGAACACTGAAGCTTTCTTT
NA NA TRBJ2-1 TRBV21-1 CASSKPRVSSYNEQFF TGTGCCAGCAGCAAACCCAGGGTGAGCTCCTACAATGAGCAGTTCTTC
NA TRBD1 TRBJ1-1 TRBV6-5 CASSTTVQFPTGVFF TGTGCCAGCAGTACCACGGTACAGTTTCCTACAGGGGTTTTCTTT
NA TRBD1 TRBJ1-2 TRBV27 CASSLNGQANYGYTF TGTGCCAGCAGTTTAAATGGACAGGCTAACTATGGCTACACCTTC
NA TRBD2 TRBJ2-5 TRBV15 CATSREVGPSGQETQYF TGTGCCACCAGCAGAGAAGTTGGTCCTAGCGGCCAAGAGACCCAGTACTTC
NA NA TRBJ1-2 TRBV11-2 CASSLNPGLSRGYTF TGTGCCAGCAGCTTAAATCCAGGGCTAAGCAGAGGCTACACCTTC
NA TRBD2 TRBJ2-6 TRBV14 CASSRLAGVFSSGANVLTF TGTGCCAGCAGCCGACTAGCGGGAGTTTTTTCTTCTGGGGCCAACGTCCTGACTTTC
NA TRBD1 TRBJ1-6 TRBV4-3 CASSQEGTGFSPLHF TGCGCCAGCAGCCAAGAGGGGACAGGCTTCTCACCCCTCCACTTT
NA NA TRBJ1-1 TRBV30 CAWGSQEIGDTEAFF TGTGCCTGGGGGTCCCAGGAAATAGGGGACACTGAAGCTTTCTTT
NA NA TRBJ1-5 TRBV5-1 CASSPYSNQPQHF TGCGCCAGCAGCCCTTATAGCAATCAGCCCCAGCATTTT
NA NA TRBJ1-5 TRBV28 CASSLADLGNQPQHF TGTGCCAGCAGTTTAGCGGATTTGGGCAATCAGCCCCAGCATTTT
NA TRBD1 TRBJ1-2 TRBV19 CASSMGQINYGYTF TGTGCCAGTAGTATGGGACAGATTAACTATGGCTACACCTTC
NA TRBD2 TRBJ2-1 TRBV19 CASSYRLAGTYNEQFF TGTGCCAGTAGTTATAGACTAGCGGGAACCTACAATGAGCAGTTCTTC
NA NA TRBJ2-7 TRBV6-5 CASIREGVAYEQYF TGTGCCAGCATAAGAGAGGGGGTCGCCTACGAGCAGTACTTC
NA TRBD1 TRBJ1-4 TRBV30 CAWSAGTGGGKLFF TGTGCCTGGAGTGCCGGGACAGGGGGTGGAAAACTGTTTTTT
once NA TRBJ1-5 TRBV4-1 CASSQMGGMGNQPQHF TGCGCCAGCAGCCAGATGGGGGGAATGGGCAATCAGCCCCAGCATTTT
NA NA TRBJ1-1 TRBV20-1 CATVDTEAFF TGCGCCACGGTAGACACTGAAGCTTTCTTT
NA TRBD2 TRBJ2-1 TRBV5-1 CASSSGLAGVEGFF TGCGCCAGCAGTTCCGGACTAGCGGGAGTAGAGGGGTTCTTC
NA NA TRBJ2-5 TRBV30 CAWSVVREETQYF TGTGCCTGGAGTGTAGTAAGAGAGGAGACCCAGTACTTC
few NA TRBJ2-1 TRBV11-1 CASVPQGAAYNEQFF TGTGCCAGCGTCCCCCAAGGGGCAGCCTACAATGAGCAGTTCTTC
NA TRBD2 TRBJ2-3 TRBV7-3 CASSLLPSGDTDTQYF TGTGCCAGCAGCTTATTGCCTAGCGGTGACACAGATACGCAGTATTTT
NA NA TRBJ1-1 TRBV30 CAWSRGPAFF TGTGCCTGGAGTCGCGGGCCAGCTTTCTTT
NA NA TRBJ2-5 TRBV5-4 CASSLPGVETQYF TGTGCCAGCAGCTTGCCAGGGGTAGAGACCCAGTACTTC
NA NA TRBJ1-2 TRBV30 CAWSVHQGGYTF TGTGCCTGGAGTGTCCATCAGGGAGGCTACACCTTC
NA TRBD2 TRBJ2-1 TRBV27 CASSVPSGYNEQFF TGTGCCAGCAGTGTACCTAGCGGCTACAATGAGCAGTTCTTC
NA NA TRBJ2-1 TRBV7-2 CASSLSGWEQFF TGTGCCAGCAGCTTATCGGGTTGGGAGCAGTTCTTC